Each of the 20 T cell receptor beta chains below was sequenced from the same sample in a study of human T cells and chemical hapten exposure. MiXCR, run by TCRdb on the RACE reads, gives a single entry per CDR3 protein. This table holds some 45,000 distinct CDR3 sequences, about 4.8% found once. Time point reported: healthy volunteer bleed at 2 weeks. The template was total RNA from unfractionated whole blood. The sequenced sample was whole blood. These receptors all come from a human donor in good health. Some clones in this sample may be carry-over from other donors' samples.

This clonotype has only a few counts. The V call is TRBV30, the J call TRBJ1-6; tentative D call: TRBD1 (5 bases). The CDR3 length is 13 residues. Germline V CDR1 and CDR2: GTSNPN, SVGIG (reference sequence). V lost 8 bases to trimming and J lost 5 bases, with 13 bases between them. The CDR3 sequence: CAGAGSHNSPLHF. As DNA, the CDR3 is TGTGCCGGAGCAGGGTCTCATAATTCACCCCTCCACTTT.

This clonotype came up many times. The chain uses TRBV29-1 and TRBJ2-5, with a possible D match to TRBD2 (6 bases). The germline CDR1 and CDR2 sequences are SQVTM and ANQGSEA. Trimming removed 7 bases from V and 2 bases from J, with 17 bases in between. The CDR3 spans 14 residues. The CDR3 reads CSAKTSTSQETQYF. The DNA for the CDR3 is TGCAGCGCCAAGACTAGTACCTCACAAGAGACCCAGTACTTC.

The V and J genes are TRBV20-1 and TRBJ2-1; D may match TRBD1 or TRBD2 (5 bases each). V was cut by 4 bases and J by 10 bases, with 11 bases left in between. Germline V gene lookup returns CDR1 DFQATT and CDR2 SNEGSKA (reference sequence). This CDR3 region has 11 residues. The CDR3 nucleotides are TGCAGTGCTATCCGGGACCCCGAGCAGTTCTTC. It encodes CSAIRDPEQFF.

The chain combines TRBV5-1 with TRBJ2-1; tentative D call: TRBD2 (6 bases). The CDR3 totals 15 residues. Per the germline V gene, CDR1 is SGHRS and CDR2 is YFSETQ. V lost 4 bases and J 2 bases, leaving 13 bases between the germline ends. CDR3 protein: CASSNGLLAYNEQFF. CDR3 nucleotides: TGCGCCAGCAGCAACGGACTACTTGCCTACAATGAGCAGTTCTTC.

This clonotype was seen repeatedly, ten times or more. The V gene is TRBV9, the J gene TRBJ1-3, with a possible D match to TRBD1 (5 bases). The CDR3 loop spans 16 amino acids. Germline CDR1 and CDR2: SGDLS and YYNGEE. The V end lost 4 bases, the J end lost 0 bases, and 14 bases lay between the germline ends. The CDR3 region has the DNA TGTGCCAGCAGCTCCCGACAGAAACCCTCTGGAAACACCATATATTTT. Protein sequence: CASSSRQKPSGNTIYF.

This clonotype was counted many times. V gene TRBV4-1 combines with J gene TRBJ2-2; D is uncertain. V dropped 4 bases and J dropped 1 base, with 19 bases sitting between them. The germline gives CDR1 MGHRA, CDR2 YSYEKL. This CDR3 has 18 amino acids. This CDR3 is CASSPSANTIQNTGELFF. The CDR3 nucleotides read TGCGCCAGCAGCCCAAGTGCGAACACCATTCAGAACACCGGGGAGCTGTTTTTT.

This clonotype was seen only a few times. The chain joins TRBV5-4 to TRBJ2-1, with no clear D. CDR3 length: 14 residues. The germline CDR1 and CDR2 sequences are SGHNT and YYREEE (reference sequence). V was shortened by 6 bases and J by 5 bases, with 15 bases between the two germline ends. Written as DNA, the CDR3 is TGTGCCAGCAACCCTAAGGAGAGCGACAATGAGCAGTTCTTC. It yields the protein CASNPKESDNEQFF.

This clonotype was seen many times. The chain carries TRBV20-1 and TRBJ1-5; no firm D call. CDR1 is DFQATT and CDR2 is SNEGSKA in the germline V gene (reference sequence). This CDR3 region has 12 residues. The V end was cut by 3 bases, the J end by 5 bases, with 8 bases between. Here the CDR3 DNA reads TGCAGTGCTAGGGACCGAGATCAGCCCCAGCATTTT. Protein sequence: CSARDRDQPQHF.

This clonotype appeared many times. The chain employs TRBV27 and TRBJ2-1; 9 bases are shared with TRBD1. V gave up 5 bases and J gave up 8 bases; unmatched junction bases: 7. CDR1 and CDR2 from the germline V gene are MNHEY and SMNVEV (reference sequence). This CDR3 is 14 amino acids long. The CDR3 DNA reads as TGTGCCAGCAGTGTTGGGACAGGGACCTATGAGCAGTTCTTC. This gives the protein CASSVGTGTYEQFF.

The sample holds many counts of this clonotype. This chain joins TRBV11-2 and TRBJ2-5; D may be TRBD1 (5 bases). Germline V gene sequence: CDR1 SGHAT, CDR2 FQNNGV. The CDR3 contains 12 residues. Trimming removed 5 bases from V and 2 bases from J, with 6 bases in between. Here the CDR3 reads CASSRQQETQYF. CDR3 nucleotides: TGTGCCAGCAGCCGACAGCAAGAGACCCAGTACTTC.

This clonotype was observed at least ten times. This chain connects TRBV20-1 to TRBJ1-5; D gene ambiguous. The germline V gene has CDR1 DFQATT and CDR2 SNEGSKA (reference sequence). The CDR3 is 15 amino acids. Trimming shortened V by 1 base and J by 0 bases, and 10 bases separated the two germline ends. Here the CDR3 DNA reads TGCAGTGCTAGAGGCCTGATCTATAGCAATCAGCCCCAGCATTTT. Amino acids: CSARGLIYSNQPQHF.

This clonotype was detected a few times. The J gene is TRBJ2-3, the V gene TRBV27, with TRBD2 matching 16 bases. CDR3 size: 19 residues. Germline V CDR1 and CDR2: MNHEY, SMNVEV (reference sequence). V gave up 0 bases and J gave up 7 bases; unmatched junction bases: 10. The CDR3 coding sequence is TGTGCCAGCAGTTTATCCGGAGGGGGACTAGCGGGAGGGTCGCATACGCAGTATTTT. Translated, it gives CASSLSGGGLAGGSHTQYF.

This clonotype turned up a few times. The chain has TRBV6-6 and TRBJ1-5; a weak D match, TRBD1 (6 bases). In germline, CDR1 is MNHNY, CDR2 SVGAGI (reference sequence). The V end lost 5 bases, the J end lost 0 bases, and 20 bases lay between the germline ends. The CDR3 length is 18 residues. For the CDR3, the DNA is TGTGCCAGCAGTCCCGCTTTTGACAGGAGTAATAGCAATCAGCCCCAGCATTTT. As protein: CASSPAFDRSNSNQPQHF.

This clonotype has a count of ten or more. CDR3: CASSLNRGLNTEAFF. CDR3 coding DNA: TGCGCCAGCAGCTTAAACAGGGGGCTTAACACTGAAGCTTTCTTT. The chain is built from TRBV5-1 and TRBJ1-1; 9 positions match TRBD1. V was clipped by 2 bases and J by 2 bases; unmatched bases: 4. Germline CDR1 reads SGHRS; CDR2 reads YFSETQ. There are 15 residues in the CDR3.

This clonotype was seen repeatedly, ten times or more. The chain links TRBV28 to TRBJ2-7; no firm D call. Germline lookup yields CDR1 MDHEN and CDR2 SYDVKM. The CDR3 runs to 17 residues. V lost 1 base and J 3 bases, leaving 19 bases between the germline ends. The DNA of the CDR3 is TGTGCCAGCAGTTTATTCTCGGGTAGTAGACGCTTCTACGAGCAGTACTTC. Protein product: CASSLFSGSRRFYEQYF.

This clonotype has at least ten counts. The chain recombines TRBV20-1 with TRBJ1-1; 7 positions agree with TRBD1. CDR1 DFQATT and CDR2 SNEGSKA come from the germline V gene (reference sequence). V was clipped by 1 base and J by 1 base; unmatched bases: 9. This CDR3 has 16 amino acids. CDR3 protein: CSARVLGDRENTEAFF. The CDR3 nucleotides are TGCAGTGCTAGAGTTCTCGGTGACAGGGAGAACACTGAAGCTTTCTTT.

The chain joins TRBV7-9 to TRBJ1-2; D may be TRBD1 (5 bases). V shed 2 bases and J shed 8 bases, with 12 bases lying between them. The length of the CDR3 is 13 residues. Germline V gives CDR1 SEHNR, CDR2 FQNEAQ (reference sequence). In DNA form, the CDR3 reads TGTGCCAGCAGCTTAATAGTGTGGGACGGCTACACCTTC. Its translation: CASSLIVWDGYTF.

This clonotype was observed many times. V gene TRBV10-3 combines with J gene TRBJ2-3, with 11 bases aligning to TRBD2. Germline V lookup: CDR1 ENHRY, CDR2 SYGVKD. The CDR3 is made up of 16 amino acids. V lost 4 bases, J lost 0 bases, and 3 bases stayed unmatched. CDR3 bases: TGTGCCATCAGTGTGGGACTAGCGGCTAGCACAGATACGCAGTATTTT. This encodes CAISVGLAASTDTQYF.

This clonotype showed up many times. The CDR3 region has the DNA TGTGCCAGCAGCTCCATCTACGAGCAGTACTTC. It codes for CASSSIYEQYF. The chain couples TRBV7-9 to TRBJ2-7; D uncertain. Looked up from germline, CDR1 is SEHNR and CDR2 is FQNEAQ (reference sequence). Trimming took 4 bases from V and 3 from J, leaving 4 bases between them. The CDR3 contains 11 residues.

This clonotype came up many times. The chain has TRBV15 and TRBJ1-1; 8 nucleotides agree with TRBD1. The V gene's germline CDR1 is LNHNV and CDR2 YYDKDF (reference sequence). The ends lost 2 bases at V and 8 bases at J; junction bases unmatched: 7. The CDR3 consists of 14 residues. In DNA form, the CDR3 reads TGTGCCACCAGCAGAAAAGGGACAGGCGACGAAGCTTTCTTT. It translates to CATSRKGTGDEAFF.